This TCR beta chain originates from a study of OX40 agonist ivuxolimab in advanced cancers. Overall study findings and caveats: Low normalized T-cell clonal expansion was also seen in some nonresponders.

At baseline, cycle 4 day 1, and cycle 7 day 1, blood was sampled. On this clone: No antigen is known for it.

Assay: immunoSEQ multiplex PCR; the TCRdb copy retains only in-frame clones and omits some. The top ten hold 1.3% of the sample, which has 55,000 to 70,000 clones, roughly 85% seen once. Germline assignment: CDR1 LNHDA and CDR2 SQIVND (reference sequence). This CDR3 spans 15 amino acids. V lost 7 bases, J lost 0 bases, and 12 bases lay in between. The origin of this receptor is an adult with an advanced solid tumor such as melanoma, head and neck, liver or kidney cancer. This material consisted of CD4+ or CD8+ T cells sorted from blood, taken in a trial of the OX40 agonist ivuxolimab. The rearrangement uses TRBV19 and TRBJ1-4, with D tentatively TRBD1 (5 bases). The CDR3 loop reads CASTAGGATNEKLFF. The CDR3 nucleotides read TGTGCCAGTACCGCCGGAGGGGCAACTAATGAAAAACTGTTTTTT.